This T cell receptor beta chain emerged from a study of T cells in Graves' hyperthyroidism and ophthalmopathy. Study results and limitations: A 13 V-J signature model discriminated ophthalmopathy versus stable hyperthyroidism.

V lost 6 bases, J lost 2 bases, and 13 bases lay in between. Germline V gene sequence: CDR1 SEHNR, CDR2 FQNEAQ (reference sequence). This CDR3 spans 14 amino acids. Amplified regions were TCR beta CDR3 sequences from RNA transcripts. HTBI primers were used for first-round RT-PCR of the TCR CDR3. TCRdb re-called the multiplex PCR reads with MiXCR, one entry per CDR3 protein. The top ten hold approximately 30% of the sample, which has 45,000 to 55,000 distinct CDR3 sequences, less than 65% seen once. This clonotype was seen repeatedly, ten times or more. No antigen is known for it. Sequenced input: peripheral blood or thyroid tissue (not recorded which). This TCR was sampled from a man aged 18 to 30 with Graves' hyperthyroidism. The chain carries TRBV7-9 and TRBJ1-1; D not certain. CDR3 bases: TGTGCCAGCAGTTTAATGGGAGAAAACACTGAAGCTTTCTTT. It is translated as CASSLMGENTEAFF.